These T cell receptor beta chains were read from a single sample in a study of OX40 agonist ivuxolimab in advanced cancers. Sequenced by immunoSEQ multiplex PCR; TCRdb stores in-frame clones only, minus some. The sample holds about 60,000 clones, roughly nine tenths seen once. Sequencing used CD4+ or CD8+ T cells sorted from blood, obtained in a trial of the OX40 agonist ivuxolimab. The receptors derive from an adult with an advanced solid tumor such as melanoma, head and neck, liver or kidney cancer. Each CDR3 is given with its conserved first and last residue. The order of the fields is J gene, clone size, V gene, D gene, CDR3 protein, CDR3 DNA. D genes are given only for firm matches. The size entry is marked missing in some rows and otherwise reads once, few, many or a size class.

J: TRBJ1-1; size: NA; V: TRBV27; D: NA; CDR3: CASSLKEGYSEAFF; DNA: TGTGCCAGCAGTTTAAAGGAGGGGTACAGTGAAGCTTTCTTT
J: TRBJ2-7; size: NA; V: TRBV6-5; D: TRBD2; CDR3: CASSRTSGSREQYF; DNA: TGTGCCAGCAGTCGGACTAGCGGGAGTCGGGAGCAGTACTTC
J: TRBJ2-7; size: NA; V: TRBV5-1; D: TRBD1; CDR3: CASTPGTGSHEQYF; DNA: TGCGCCAGCACCCCCGGGACAGGGTCCCACGAGCAGTACTTC
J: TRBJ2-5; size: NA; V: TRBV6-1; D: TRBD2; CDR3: CASSEFTGGRAQGTQYF; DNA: TGTGCCAGCAGTGAATTTACCGGCGGGAGGGCGCAGGGGACCCAGTACTTC
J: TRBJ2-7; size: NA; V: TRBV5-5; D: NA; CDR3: CASSLVFGQNYEQYF; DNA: TGTGCCAGCAGCTTGGTGTTTGGGCAGAACTACGAGCAGTACTTC
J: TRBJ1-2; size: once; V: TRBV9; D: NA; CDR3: CASSLWEGSRAGYTF; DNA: TGTGCCAGCAGCCTTTGGGAGGGGTCGAGGGCTGGCTACACCTTC
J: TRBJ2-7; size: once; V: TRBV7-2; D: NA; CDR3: CASSRGTLYEQYF; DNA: TGTGCCAGCAGCCGCGGGACACTCTACGAGCAGTACTTC
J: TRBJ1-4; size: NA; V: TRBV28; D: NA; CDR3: CASSSSNEKLFF; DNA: TGTGCCAGCAGTTCGTCTAACGAAAAACTGTTTTTT
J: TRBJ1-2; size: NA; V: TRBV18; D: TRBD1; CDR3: CASSLQGERFGYTF; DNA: TGTGCCAGCTCGCTACAGGGGGAGCGTTTCGGCTACACCTTC
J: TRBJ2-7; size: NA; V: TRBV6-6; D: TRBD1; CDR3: CASRGQGSNEQYF; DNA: TGTGCCAGCAGAGGACAGGGGTCGAACGAGCAGTACTTC
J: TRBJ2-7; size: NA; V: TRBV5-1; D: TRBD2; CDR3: CASSLGSGSSYEQYF; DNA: TGCGCCAGCAGCTTGGGTAGCGGGAGCTCCTACGAGCAGTACTTC
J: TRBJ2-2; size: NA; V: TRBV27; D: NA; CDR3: CASSFNTGELFF; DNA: TGTGCCAGCAGTTTTAACACCGGGGAGCTGTTTTTT
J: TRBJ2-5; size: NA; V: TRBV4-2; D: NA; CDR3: CASSQDIEKTQYF; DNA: TGTGCCAGCAGCCAAGATATCGAAAAGACCCAGTACTTC
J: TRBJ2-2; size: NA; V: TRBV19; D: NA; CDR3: CASSALGSNSGELFF; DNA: TGTGCCAGTAGTGCCCTAGGATCTAACAGCGGGGAGCTGTTTTTT
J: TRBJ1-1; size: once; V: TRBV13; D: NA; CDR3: CASSLAGDTEAFF; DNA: TGTGCCAGCAGCTTAGCGGGGGACACTGAAGCTTTCTTT
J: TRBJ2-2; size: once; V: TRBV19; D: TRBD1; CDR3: CASSYYRGHTGELFF; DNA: TGTGCCAGTAGCTACTACAGGGGGCACACCGGGGAGCTGTTTTTT
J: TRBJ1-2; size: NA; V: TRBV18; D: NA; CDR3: CASSPPIVGAYGYTF; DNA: TGTGCCAGCTCACCCCCTATCGTGGGGGCCTATGGCTACACCTTC
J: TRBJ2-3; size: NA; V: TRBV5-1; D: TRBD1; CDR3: CASSLGAGGEATQYF; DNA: TGCGCCAGCAGCTTGGGGGCAGGGGGTGAAGCTACGCAGTATTTT
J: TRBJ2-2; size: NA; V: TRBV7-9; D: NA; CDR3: CASSSTWGAGELFF; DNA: TGTGCCAGCAGCTCCACGTGGGGGGCCGGGGAGCTGTTTTTT
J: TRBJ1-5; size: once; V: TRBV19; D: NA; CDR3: CASSIEENQPQHF; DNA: TGTGCCAGTAGTATAGAAGAGAATCAGCCCCAGCATTTT
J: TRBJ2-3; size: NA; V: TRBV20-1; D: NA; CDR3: CSAKRTTSQYF; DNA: TGCAGTGCCAAACGGACTACTTCGCAGTATTTT